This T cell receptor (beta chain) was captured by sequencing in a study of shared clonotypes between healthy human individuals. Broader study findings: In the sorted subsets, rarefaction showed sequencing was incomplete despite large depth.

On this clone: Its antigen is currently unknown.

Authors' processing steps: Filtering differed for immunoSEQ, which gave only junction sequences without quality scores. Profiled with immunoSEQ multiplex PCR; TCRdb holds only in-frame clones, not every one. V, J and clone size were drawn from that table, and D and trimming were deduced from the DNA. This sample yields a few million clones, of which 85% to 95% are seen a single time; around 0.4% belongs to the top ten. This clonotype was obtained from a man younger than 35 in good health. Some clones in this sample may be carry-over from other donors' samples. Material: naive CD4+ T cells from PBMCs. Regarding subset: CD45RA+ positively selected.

The CDR3 here is CASSSPDGGPVGYTF. The CDR3 coding sequence is TGTGCCAGTAGCAGTCCCGACGGAGGACCCGTTGGCTACACCTTC. V is TRBV19 and J is TRBJ1-2; D remains ambiguous. V was trimmed by 6 bases and J by 7 bases, leaving 21 bases between them. The CDR3 consists of 15 residues. Germline-derived CDR1 and CDR2 are LNHDA and SQIVND (reference sequence).